The 14 T cell receptor beta chains reported below all come from one sample, sequenced in a study of T-cell reconstitution after alpha-beta-depleted transplantation in children. Using unique molecular identifiers, the investigators prepared the TCRbeta library. From the PCR reads, TCRdb called clonotypes with MiXCR, one entry per CDR3 protein. Counted here are just over 350,000 distinct CDR3 sequences, about an eighth occurring once; the ten biggest clones make up over 3.5%. The sample was PBMCs, taken from the stem cell graft. All receptors come from a human donor who donated a stem cell graft to a child with Fanconi anemia.

V usage is TRBV20-1 and J usage is TRBJ2-5, with a tentative D call TRBD2 (6 bases). In germline, CDR1 is DFQATT, CDR2 SNEGSKA (reference sequence). The germline V and J ends were trimmed by 5 bases and 0 bases, with 19 bases remaining between them. This CDR3 region has 16 residues. CDR3 protein: CSAPPWGSGHQETQYF. In nucleotides, the CDR3 is TGCAGTGCTCCCCCTTGGGGTAGCGGCCACCAAGAGACCCAGTACTTC.

This clonotype was counted ten times or more. The V gene is TRBV5-8, the J gene TRBJ2-1, with D hard to call. V lost 0 bases to trimming and J lost 7 bases, with 11 bases between them. Germline V CDR1 and CDR2: SGHTS, YDEGEE. The CDR3 extends over 14 amino acids. CDR3 loop: CASSLGEVGNEQFF. CDR3 DNA: TGTGCCAGCAGCTTGGGGGAAGTTGGGAATGAGCAGTTCTTC.

The rearrangement uses TRBV20-1 and TRBJ2-3; 8 nucleotides agree with TRBD2. The CDR3 spans 13 residues. CDR1 is DFQATT and CDR2 is SNEGSKA in the germline V gene (reference sequence). V lost 6 bases to trimming and J lost 5 bases; unmatched junction nucleotides: 7. CDR3 DNA: TGCAGTGCAACTTACGGGGGGGAAGATACGCAGTATTTT. Its protein product is CSATYGGEDTQYF.

The rearrangement joins TRBV25-1 to TRBJ2-3, with no clear D. V dropped 5 bases and J dropped 0 bases, with 6 bases sitting between them. This CDR3 has 13 amino acids. Germline V gene data show CDR1 as MGHDK and CDR2 as SYGVNS. This chain's CDR3 is CASSKDSTDTQYF. The DNA for the CDR3 is TGTGCCAGCAGTAAAGACAGCACAGATACGCAGTATTTT.

The table lists this clonotype with many counts. This chain joins TRBV6-5 and TRBJ1-2; D perhaps matches TRBD1 (5 bases). Trimming left V 6 bases short and J 0 bases short, with 23 bases between. The CDR3 has 18 residues. Germline V CDR1 and CDR2: MNHEY, SVGAGI. CDR3 coding DNA: TGTGCCAGCAGGCCCCAGACAGAAGCCGTTTCAGCTAACTATGGCTACACCTTC. Residues: CASRPQTEAVSANYGYTF.

The chain uses TRBV7-9 and TRBJ1-1, with D unclear. Per the germline V gene, CDR1 is SEHNR and CDR2 is FQNEAQ (reference sequence). V lost 0 bases and J lost 8, with 16 bases in between. CDR3 length: 15 residues. CDR3 protein: CASSLALTDAREAFF. The CDR3 DNA is TGTGCCAGCAGCTTAGCGCTTACGGATGCACGCGAAGCTTTCTTT.

The table lists this clonotype with a few counts. The V and J genes are TRBV20-1 and TRBJ1-3, with 9 bases that match TRBD1. The V and J ends lost 3 bases and 2 bases, in that order; junction bases with no gene match: 8. Germline lookup yields CDR1 DFQATT and CDR2 SNEGSKA (reference sequence). The CDR3 sequence is 16 residues long. CDR3 sequence (DNA): TGCAGTGCTAGGGGATTACAGGGGGCGACTGGAAACACCATATATTTT. The encoded protein is CSARGLQGATGNTIYF.

This rearrangement joins TRBV5-1 to TRBJ2-5, with 9 positions matching TRBD2. Germline V gene sequence: CDR1 SGHRS, CDR2 YFSETQ. CDR3 length: 19 amino acids. The J segment lost 0 bases and the V segment lost 1 base, leaving 13 bases of the junction unmatched. The CDR3 loop is CASSLFPAGGVGNQETQYF. CDR3 DNA: TGCGCCAGCAGCTTGTTTCCAGCGGGGGGCGTTGGGAACCAAGAGACCCAGTACTTC.

About this clonotype: Mismatch with germline at one junction end may stem from a read error. The V gene is TRBV11-1, the J gene TRBJ2-2; TRBD1 aligns across 8 bases. The CDR3 loop spans 19 amino acids. The germline V gene has CDR1 SGHAT and CDR2 FQDESV (reference sequence). CDR3 sequence reads: CSSSLGIFATGANTGELFF. The DNA for the CDR3 is TGTTCCAGCAGCTTAGGAATTTTTGCGACAGGGGCGAACACCGGGGAGCTGTTTTTT.

This clonotype occurred many times. The rearrangement links TRBV11-2 to TRBJ2-1; D is uncertain. The germline V gene encodes CDR1 SGHAT and CDR2 FQNNGV. V lost 0 bases and J lost 6, with 9 bases in between. The length of the CDR3 is 14 residues. CDR3 region: CASSLDPESNEQFF. The CDR3 DNA reads as TGTGCCAGCAGCTTAGACCCAGAGTCCAATGAGCAGTTCTTC.

J is TRBJ2-5 and V is TRBV29-1; tentative D call: TRBD2 (6 bases). V lost 6 bases, J lost 5 bases, and 13 bases lay in between. The CDR3 consists of 12 residues. Germline CDR1 SQVTM, CDR2 ANQGSEA. CDR3 in DNA: TGCAGCGTGGAGGGGTCGGAGGAGACCCAGTACTTC. Protein product: CSVEGSEETQYF.

This clonotype came up once. V usage is TRBV5-6 and J usage is TRBJ2-7, with D perhaps being TRBD1 or TRBD2 (5 bases each). V was pared by 4 bases and J by 12 bases, with 20 bases between. The CDR3 sequence is 13 residues long. The germline V gene encodes CDR1 SGHDT and CDR2 YYEEEE. This CDR3 reads CASSIKPGTAMYV. CDR3 DNA: TGTGCCAGCAGCATCAAACCCGGGACCGCGATGTACGTC.

This clonotype was seen a few times. The chain carries TRBV12-3 or TRBV12-4 and TRBJ2-5, with D unresolved. Trimming took 2 bases from V and 3 from J, leaving 10 bases between them. There are 14 residues in the CDR3. Here the CDR3 reads CASSLRAWEETQYF. In DNA, the CDR3 is TGTGCCAGCAGTTTAAGGGCCTGGGAAGAGACCCAGTACTTC.

This clonotype came up a few times. This sequence joins TRBV11-2 and TRBJ2-5; possibly TRBD1 or TRBD2 for D (5 bases each). Trimming removed 5 bases at V and 4 bases at J, with 11 bases between. Germline V gene data show CDR1 as SGHAT and CDR2 as FQNNGV. The CDR3 length is 13 residues. The CDR3 spells CASSPGPGETQYF. CDR3 in DNA: TGTGCCAGCAGCCCGGGACCGGGAGAGACCCAGTACTTC.